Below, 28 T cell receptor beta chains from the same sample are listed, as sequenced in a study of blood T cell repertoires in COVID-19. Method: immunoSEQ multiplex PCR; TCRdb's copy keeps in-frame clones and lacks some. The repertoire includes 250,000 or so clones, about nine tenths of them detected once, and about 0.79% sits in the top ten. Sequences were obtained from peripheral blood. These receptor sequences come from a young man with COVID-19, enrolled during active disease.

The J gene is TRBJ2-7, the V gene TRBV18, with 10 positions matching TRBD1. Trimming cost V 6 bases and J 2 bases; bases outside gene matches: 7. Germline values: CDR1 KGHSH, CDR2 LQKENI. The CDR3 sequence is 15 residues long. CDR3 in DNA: TGTGCCAGCTCTCCTAGACAGGGGGCAACCTACGAGCAGTACTTC. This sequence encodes CASSPRQGATYEQYF. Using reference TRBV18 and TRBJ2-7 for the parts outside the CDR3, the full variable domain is NAGVMQNPRHLVRRRGQEARLRCSPMKGHSHVYWYRQLPEEGLKFMVYLQKENIIDESGMPKERFSAEFPKEGPSILRIQQVVRGDSAAYFCASSPRQGATYEQYFGPGTRLTVT.

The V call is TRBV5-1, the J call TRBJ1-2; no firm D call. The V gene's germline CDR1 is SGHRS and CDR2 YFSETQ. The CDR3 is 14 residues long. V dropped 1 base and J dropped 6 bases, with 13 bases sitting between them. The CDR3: CASSLQSPRDGYTF. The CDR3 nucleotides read TGCGCCAGCAGCTTGCAATCTCCTCGGGATGGCTACACCTTC.

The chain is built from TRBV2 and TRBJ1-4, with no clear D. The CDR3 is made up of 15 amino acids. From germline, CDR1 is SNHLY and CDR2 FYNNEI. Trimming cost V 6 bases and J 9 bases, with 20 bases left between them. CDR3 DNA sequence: TGTGCCAGCAGCATAAACCGCACCTATATGAAAAAACTGTTTTTT. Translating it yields CASSINRTYMKKLFF.

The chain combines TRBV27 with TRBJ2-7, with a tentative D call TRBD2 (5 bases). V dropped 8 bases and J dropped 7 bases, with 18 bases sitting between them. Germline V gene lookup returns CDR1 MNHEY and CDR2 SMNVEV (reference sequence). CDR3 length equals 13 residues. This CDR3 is CASSRGEVWEQYF. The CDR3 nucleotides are TGTGCCAGCTCCCGGGGAGAGGTTTGGGAGCAGTACTTC.

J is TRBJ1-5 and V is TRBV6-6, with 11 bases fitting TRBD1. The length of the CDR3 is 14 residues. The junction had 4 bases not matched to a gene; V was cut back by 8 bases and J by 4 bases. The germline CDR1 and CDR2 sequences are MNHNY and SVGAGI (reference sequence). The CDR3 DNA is TGTGCCAGCGACGGACAGGGGGCGAATCAGCCCCAGCATTTT. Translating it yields CASDGQGANQPQHF.

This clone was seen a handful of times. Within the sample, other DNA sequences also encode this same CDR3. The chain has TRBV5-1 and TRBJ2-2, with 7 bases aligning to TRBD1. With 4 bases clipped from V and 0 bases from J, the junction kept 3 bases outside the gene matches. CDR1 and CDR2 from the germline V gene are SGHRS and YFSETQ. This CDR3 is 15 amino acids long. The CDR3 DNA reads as TGCGCCAGCAGCCCAGGGACAGCGAACACCGGGGAGCTGTTTTTT. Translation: CASSPGTANTGELFF.

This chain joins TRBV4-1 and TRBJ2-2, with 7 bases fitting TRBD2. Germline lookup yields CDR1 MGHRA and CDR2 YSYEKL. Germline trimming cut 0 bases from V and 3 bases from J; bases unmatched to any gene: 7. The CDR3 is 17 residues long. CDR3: CASSQEWDGGYTGELFF. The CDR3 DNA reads TGCGCCAGCAGCCAAGAATGGGACGGGGGGTACACCGGGGAGCTGTTTTTT.

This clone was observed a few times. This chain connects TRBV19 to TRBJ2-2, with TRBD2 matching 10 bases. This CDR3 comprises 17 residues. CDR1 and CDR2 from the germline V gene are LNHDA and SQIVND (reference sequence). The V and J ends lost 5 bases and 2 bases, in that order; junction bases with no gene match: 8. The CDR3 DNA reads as TGTGCCAGTAGTTCCTCTAGCGGGGGAGTTAACACCGGGGAGCTGTTTTTT. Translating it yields CASSSSSGGVNTGELFF.

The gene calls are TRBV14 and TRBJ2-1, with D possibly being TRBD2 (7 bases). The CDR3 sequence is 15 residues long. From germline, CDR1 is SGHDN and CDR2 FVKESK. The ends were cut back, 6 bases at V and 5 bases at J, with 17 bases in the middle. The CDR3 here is CASSTWGGRNNEQFF. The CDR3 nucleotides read TGTGCCAGCAGTACCTGGGGGGGGCGGAACAATGAGCAGTTCTTC.

As DNA, the CDR3 is TGTGCCAGCAGCTTGCAGGGGGCGCCCGGGGAGCTGTTTTTT. Translation: CASSLQGAPGELFF. The J gene is TRBJ2-2, the V gene TRBV7-9, with 8 nucleotides matching TRBD1. The V gene end was trimmed by 3 bases and the J gene end by 6 bases; junction bases not matched to a gene: 3. The CDR3 runs 14 residues. CDR1 and CDR2 (germline): SEHNR, FQNEAQ (reference sequence).

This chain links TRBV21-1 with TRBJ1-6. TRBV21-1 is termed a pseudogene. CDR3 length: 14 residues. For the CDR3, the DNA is TGTGCCAGCAGCAAAGACGGCTATAATTCACCCCTCCACTTT. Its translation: CASSKDGYNSPLHF.

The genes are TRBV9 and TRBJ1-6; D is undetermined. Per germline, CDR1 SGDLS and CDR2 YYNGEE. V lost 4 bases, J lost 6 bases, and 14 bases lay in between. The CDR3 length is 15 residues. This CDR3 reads CASSTEDGLNSPLHF. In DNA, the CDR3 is TGTGCCAGCAGCACCGAGGACGGACTTAATTCACCCCTCCACTTT.

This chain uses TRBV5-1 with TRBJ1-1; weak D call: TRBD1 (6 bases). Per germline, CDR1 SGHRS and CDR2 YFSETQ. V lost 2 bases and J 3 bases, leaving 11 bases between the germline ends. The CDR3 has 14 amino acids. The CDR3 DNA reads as TGCGCCAGCAGCTTACAGGGAGGGGACACTGAAGCTTTCTTT. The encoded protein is CASSLQGGDTEAFF. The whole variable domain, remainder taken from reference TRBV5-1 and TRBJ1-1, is KAGVTQTPRYLIKTRGQQVTLSCSPISGHRSVSWYQQTPGQGLQFLFEYFSETQRNKGNFPGRFSGRQFSNSRSEMNVSTLELGDSALYLCASSLQGGDTEAFFGQGTRLTVV.

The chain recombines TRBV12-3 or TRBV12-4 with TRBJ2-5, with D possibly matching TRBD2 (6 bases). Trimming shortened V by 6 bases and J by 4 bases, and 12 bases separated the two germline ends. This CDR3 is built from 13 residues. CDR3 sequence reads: CASRKLGGETQYF. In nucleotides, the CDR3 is TGTGCCAGCAGGAAGCTGGGGGGAGAGACCCAGTACTTC.

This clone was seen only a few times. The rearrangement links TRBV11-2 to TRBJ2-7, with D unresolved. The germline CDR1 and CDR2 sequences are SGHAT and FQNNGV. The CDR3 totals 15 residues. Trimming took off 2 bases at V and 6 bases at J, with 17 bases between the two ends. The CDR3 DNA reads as TGTGCCAGCAGCTTACGGAGCCGCGGCCGCGGCGAGCAGTACTTC. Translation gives CASSLRSRGRGEQYF.

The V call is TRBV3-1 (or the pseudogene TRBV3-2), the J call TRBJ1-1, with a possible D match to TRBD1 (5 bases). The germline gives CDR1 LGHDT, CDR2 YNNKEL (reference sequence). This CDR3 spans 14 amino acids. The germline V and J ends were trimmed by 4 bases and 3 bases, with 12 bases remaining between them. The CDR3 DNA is TGTGCCAGCAGCCTAGAGGGAGGGGACACTGAAGCTTTCTTT. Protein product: CASSLEGGDTEAFF.

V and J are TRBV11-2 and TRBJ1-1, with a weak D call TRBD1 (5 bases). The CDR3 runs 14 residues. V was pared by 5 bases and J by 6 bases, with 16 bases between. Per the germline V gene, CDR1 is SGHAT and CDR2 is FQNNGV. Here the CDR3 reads CASSPLEGRAEAFF. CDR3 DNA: TGTGCCAGCAGCCCCTTGGAGGGGAGGGCTGAAGCTTTCTTT. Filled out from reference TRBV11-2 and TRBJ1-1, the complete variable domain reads EAGVAQSPRYKIIEKRQSVAFWCNPISGHATLYWYQQILGQGPKLLIQFQNNGVVDDSQLPKDRFSAERLKGVDSTLKIQPAKLEDSAVYLCASSPLEGRAEAFFGQGTRLTVV.

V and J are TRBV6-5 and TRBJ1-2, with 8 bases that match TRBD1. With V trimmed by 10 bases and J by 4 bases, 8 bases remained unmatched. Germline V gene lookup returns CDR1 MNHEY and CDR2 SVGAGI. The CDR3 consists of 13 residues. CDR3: CATPPGGGYGYTF. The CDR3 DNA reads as TGTGCCACCCCCCCAGGGGGCGGCTATGGCTACACCTTC.

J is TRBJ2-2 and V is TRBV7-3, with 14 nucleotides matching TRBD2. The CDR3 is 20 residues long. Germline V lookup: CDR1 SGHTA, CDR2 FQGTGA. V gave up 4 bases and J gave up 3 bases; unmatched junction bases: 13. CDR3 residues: CASSSQARLAGGPYTGELFF. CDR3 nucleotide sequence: TGTGCCAGCAGCTCCCAAGCCCGACTAGCGGGGGGGCCGTACACCGGGGAGCTGTTTTTT.

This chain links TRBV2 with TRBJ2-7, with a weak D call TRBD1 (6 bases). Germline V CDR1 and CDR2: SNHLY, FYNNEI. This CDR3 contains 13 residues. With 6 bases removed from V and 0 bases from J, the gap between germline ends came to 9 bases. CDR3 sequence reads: CASSGQPSYEQYF. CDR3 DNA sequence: TGTGCCAGCAGCGGACAGCCCTCCTACGAGCAGTACTTC.

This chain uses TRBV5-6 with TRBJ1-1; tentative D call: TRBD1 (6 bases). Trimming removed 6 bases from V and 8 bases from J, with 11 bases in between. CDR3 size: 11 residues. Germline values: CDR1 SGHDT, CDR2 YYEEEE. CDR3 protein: CASTRGAEAFF. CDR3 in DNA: TGTGCCAGCACCCGGGGGGCGGAAGCTTTCTTT.

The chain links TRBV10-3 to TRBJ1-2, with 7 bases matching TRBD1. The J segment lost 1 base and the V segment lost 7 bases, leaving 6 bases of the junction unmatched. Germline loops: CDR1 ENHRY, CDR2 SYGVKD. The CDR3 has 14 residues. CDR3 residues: CAINRDSLNYGYTF. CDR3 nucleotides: TGTGCCATCAACCGGGACAGCCTTAACTATGGCTACACCTTC.

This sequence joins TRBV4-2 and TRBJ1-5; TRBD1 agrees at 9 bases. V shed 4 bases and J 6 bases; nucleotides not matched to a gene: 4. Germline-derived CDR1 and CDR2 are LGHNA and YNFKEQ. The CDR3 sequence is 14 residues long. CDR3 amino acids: CASSPRTGVQPQHF. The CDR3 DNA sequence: TGTGCCAGCAGCCCCCGGACAGGGGTTCAGCCCCAGCATTTT.

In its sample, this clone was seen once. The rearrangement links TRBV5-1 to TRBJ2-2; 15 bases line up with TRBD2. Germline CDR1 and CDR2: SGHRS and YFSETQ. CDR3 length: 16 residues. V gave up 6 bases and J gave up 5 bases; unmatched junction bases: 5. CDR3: CASTSGLAGGTGELFF. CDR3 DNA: TGCGCCAGCACCTCCGGACTAGCGGGGGGGACCGGGGAGCTGTTTTTT.

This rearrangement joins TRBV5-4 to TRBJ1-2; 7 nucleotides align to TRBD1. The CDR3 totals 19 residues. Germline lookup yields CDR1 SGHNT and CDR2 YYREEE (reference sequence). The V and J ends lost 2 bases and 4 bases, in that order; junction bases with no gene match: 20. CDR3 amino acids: CASSFRDSPHSWGIYGYTF. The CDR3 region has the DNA TGTGCCAGCAGCTTCCGGGACAGCCCACACTCATGGGGCATCTATGGCTACACCTTC.

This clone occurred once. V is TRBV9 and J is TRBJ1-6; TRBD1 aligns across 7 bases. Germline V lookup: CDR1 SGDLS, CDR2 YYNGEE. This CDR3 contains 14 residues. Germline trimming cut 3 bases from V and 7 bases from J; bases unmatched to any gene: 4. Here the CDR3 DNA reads TGTGCCAGCAGCGGGGGGACAGTAAATTCACCCCTCCACTTT. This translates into CASSGGTVNSPLHF.

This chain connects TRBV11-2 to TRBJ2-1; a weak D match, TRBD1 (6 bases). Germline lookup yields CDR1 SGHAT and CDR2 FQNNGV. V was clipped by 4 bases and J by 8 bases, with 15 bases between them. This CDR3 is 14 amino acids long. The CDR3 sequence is CASSSQWTAHEQFF. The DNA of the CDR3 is TGTGCCAGCAGCTCACAGTGGACAGCCCATGAGCAGTTCTTC.

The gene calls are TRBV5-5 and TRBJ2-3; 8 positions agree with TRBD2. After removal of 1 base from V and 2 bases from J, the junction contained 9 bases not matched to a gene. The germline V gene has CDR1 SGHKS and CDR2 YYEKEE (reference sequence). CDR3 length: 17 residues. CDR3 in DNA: TGTGCCAGCAGCTTGACCGGGACTAGAGGGATCACAGATACGCAGTATTTT. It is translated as CASSLTGTRGITDTQYF.